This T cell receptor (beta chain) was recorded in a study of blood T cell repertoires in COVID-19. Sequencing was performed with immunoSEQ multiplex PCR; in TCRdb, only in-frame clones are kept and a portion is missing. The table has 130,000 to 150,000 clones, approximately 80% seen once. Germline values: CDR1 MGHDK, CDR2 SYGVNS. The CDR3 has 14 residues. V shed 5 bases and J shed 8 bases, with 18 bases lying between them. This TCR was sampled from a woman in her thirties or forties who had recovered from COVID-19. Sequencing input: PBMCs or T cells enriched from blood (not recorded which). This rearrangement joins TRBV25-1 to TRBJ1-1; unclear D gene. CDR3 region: CASSPGGNLPEAFF. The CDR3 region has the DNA TGTGCCAGCAGTCCGGGTGGAAATTTACCCGAAGCTTTCTTT.